Listed below are T cell receptor beta chains from one sample, sequenced in a study of T cell repertoires in cytomegalovirus infection. The antigens of these receptors remain unknown. MiXCR, applied by TCRdb to the reads, yields one record per CDR3 protein. The repertoire holds a few hundred thousand distinct CDR3 sequences, with less than 25% as singletons. Specimen: cultured PBMCs, collected from culture after CMV antigen stimulation. All receptors derive from a human donor in good health (CMV status not recorded). Some clones in this sample may be carry-over from other donors' samples. Both conserved end residues are part of each CDR3. Fields, in order: V gene, D gene, J gene, clone size, CDR3 DNA, CDR3 protein. D genes are given only for firm matches. Some rows mark clone size as missing; the rest say once, few, many or name a class of expanded clone.

TRBV6-2/TRBV6-3	TRBD2	TRBJ2-1	.	TGTGCCAGCAGTCCGGGACTAGCGGGGACCAATGAGCAGTTCTTC	CASSPGLAGTNEQFF
TRBV7-2	TRBD2	TRBJ2-1	.	TGTGCCAGCAGCTTAGGAGCGGGAGGAAGGAATGAGCAGTTCTTC	CASSLGAGGRNEQFF
TRBV11-2	TRBD1	TRBJ2-1	many	TGTGCCAGCCACGGACAGGGAGTAGGACCCTACAATGAGCAGTTCTTC	CASHGQGVGPYNEQFF
TRBV6-2/TRBV6-3	.	TRBJ2-5	once	TGTGCCGTGCGAGCAAGTGTGACCCAGTACTTC	CAVRASVTQYF
TRBV2	TRBD2	TRBJ2-3	.	TGTGCCAGCAGTGGACTAGCGGGAGGTCAGGATACGCAGTATTTT	CASSGLAGGQDTQYF
TRBV5-1	.	TRBJ2-5	.	TGCGCCAGCAGTTCTTTCGCAGGGTCGGAGACCCAGTACTTC	CASSSFAGSETQYF
TRBV6-2/TRBV6-3	.	TRBJ1-1	many	TGTGCCAGCAGGGACAGCTTGCCTGAAGCTTTCTTT	CASRDSLPEAFF
TRBV7-9	.	TRBJ2-4	.	TGTGCCAGCAGCTTAGCCCTAGTAGCCAAAAACATTCAGTACTTC	CASSLALVAKNIQYF
TRBV19	TRBD1	TRBJ1-5	.	TGTGCCAGTAGTAGAGGGGTCGGGACAGACTACAATCAGCCCCAGCATTTT	CASSRGVGTDYNQPQHF
TRBV2	TRBD2	TRBJ2-1	.	TGTGCCAGCCTCCCAGGGGGGCTAGCGGGAGATGAATACAATGAGCAGTTCTTC	CASLPGGLAGDEYNEQFF
TRBV12-3/TRBV12-4	.	TRBJ2-1	.	TGTGCCAGCAGTTTAGTAGGGTTAGGGGACTCGGGGCAGTTCTTC	CASSLVGLGDSGQFF
TRBV7-8	.	TRBJ2-3	many	TGTGCCAGCAGCTTCTCTAGCGACACAGATACGCAGTATTTT	CASSFSSDTDTQYF
TRBV19	TRBD1	TRBJ2-1	.	TGTGCCAGTAGTACCTTAGGCCGGGACAGGACGAACAATGAGCAGTTCTTC	CASSTLGRDRTNNEQFF
TRBV7-6	.	TRBJ2-1	many	TGTGCCAGCAGCTTAAACCGGGGGGAGCAGTTCTTC	CASSLNRGEQFF
TRBV7-2	.	TRBJ2-7	many	TGTGCCAGCAGCTTCTATCAGGGGCCATCCTACGAGCAGTACTTC	CASSFYQGPSYEQYF
TRBV19	.	TRBJ2-3	many	TGTGCCAGTAGTATTTCCTCCCCCAACGCAGATACGCAGTATTTT	CASSISSPNADTQYF
TRBV5-1	.	TRBJ1-5	.	TGCGCCAGCAGCTTGGGTTCAGGGACTCCTCAGCCCCAGCATTTT	CASSLGSGTPQPQHF
TRBV6-4	TRBD2	TRBJ2-1	few	TGTGCCAGCAGTGACGCGGGAGGTACCTACAATGAGCAGTTCTTC	CASSDAGGTYNEQFF
TRBV15	.	TRBJ2-5	.	TGTGCCACCAGTAGTCGGGGGCAGGAGACCCAGTACTTC	CATSSRGQETQYF
TRBV6-2/TRBV6-3	.	TRBJ1-1	.	TGTGCCAGCAGTGCTCGACAGAACACTGAAGCTATCTTT	CASSARQNTEAIF
TRBV29-1	TRBD1	TRBJ1-2	.	TGCAGCGTAAGACAGGGGAGGAACAACTATGGCTACACCTTC	CSVRQGRNNYGYTF
TRBV25-1	.	TRBJ2-5	many	TGTGCCAGCAGTAGCTCAACAAGACACTGGTACTTC	CASSSSTRHWYF
TRBV14	.	TRBJ2-1	.	TGTGCCAGCAGCCAACGGGAACCTGAGCAGTTCTTC	CASSQREPEQFF
TRBV10-3	.	TRBJ1-1	.	TGTGCCATCAGTGAGTGGAAGGCCTTGGCGGCTGAAGCTTTCTTT	CAISEWKALAAEAFF
TRBV5-1	.	TRBJ2-1	.	TGCGCCAGCAGCCCCGGGGTTGGGACACAGAGCGATGAGCAGTTCTTC	CASSPGVGTQSDEQFF
TRBV7-9	.	TRBJ2-5	.	TGTGCCAGCAGCCTTCCGGCCCGAGAGACCCAGTACTTC	CASSLPARETQYF
TRBV19	.	TRBJ1-1	few	TGTGCCAGTAGCCCCAAAAGTTACAGGGAGGGGGACACTGAAGCTTTCTTT	CASSPKSYREGDTEAFF
TRBV19	TRBD1	TRBJ1-1	few	TGTGCCAGTACCCTTTTTCAGGGGGCGTCCACTGAAGCTTTCTTT	CASTLFQGASTEAFF
TRBV27	TRBD2	TRBJ2-5	.	TGTGCCAGCAGCCCTTTAGCGGGAGGGGGGGGCCTAGAGACCCAGTACTTC	CASSPLAGGGGLETQYF
TRBV20-1	.	TRBJ1-1	.	TGCAGTGCTACCCCACAAACCAACACTGAAGCTTTCTTT	CSATPQTNTEAFF
TRBV27	.	TRBJ2-1	few	TGTGCCAGCAGTTTGCTAGCTGGGCACAATGAGCAGTTCTTC	CASSLLAGHNEQFF
TRBV20-1	.	TRBJ2-1	.	TGCAGTGCTAGGCACCATAATGAGCAGTTCTTC	CSARHHNEQFF
TRBV7-8	TRBD1	TRBJ1-5	many	TGTGCCAGCAGCTTAGCGTCGGGACAGGTCAATCAGCCCCAGCATTTT	CASSLASGQVNQPQHF
TRBV28	TRBD2	TRBJ2-3	many	TGTGCCAGCAGTTTAGCCGGAGGCGGGAGTAGCGCAGATACGCAGTATTTT	CASSLAGGGSSADTQYF
TRBV12-3/TRBV12-4	.	TRBJ2-5	few	TGTGCCAGCAGTTTAGCGCCCGGGAGCCCCGGTCGGGAGACCCAGTACTTC	CASSLAPGSPGRETQYF
TRBV7-2	.	TRBJ1-1	few	TGTGCCAGCAGCCCGGGACACGCGAACACTGAAGCTTTCTTT	CASSPGHANTEAFF
TRBV12-3/TRBV12-4	.	TRBJ2-1	many	TGTGCCAGCAGTTTACGCAGGATCTACAATGAGCAGTTCTTC	CASSLRRIYNEQFF
TRBV7-8	TRBD1	TRBJ2-3	many	TGTGCCAGCAGCTTCGGACAGGGGGAAGGCGATACGCAGTATTTT	CASSFGQGEGDTQYF
TRBV7-9	TRBD1	TRBJ2-7	many	TGTGCCAGCAGCTTAAGGACAGGGTTGGCCCACGAGCAGTACTTC	CASSLRTGLAHEQYF
TRBV4-3	TRBD1	TRBJ1-1	.	TGCGCCAGCAGCCAAGAGATCGGGACAGGAAACACTGAAGCTTTCTTT	CASSQEIGTGNTEAFF
TRBV7-9	TRBD2	TRBJ2-3	few	TGTGCCAGCAACCCAGCCGGGACTAGCGGCACAGATACGCAGTATTTT	CASNPAGTSGTDTQYF
TRBV15	.	TRBJ2-7	few	TGTGCCACCAGCAGAGATTTTCAGGGGTCCTACGAGCAGTACTTC	CATSRDFQGSYEQYF
TRBV12-3/TRBV12-4	.	TRBJ2-7	many	TGTGCCAGCAGTCCGGTCCCCTCCGAGCAGTACTTC	CASSPVPSEQYF
TRBV12-3/TRBV12-4	.	TRBJ1-1	many	TGTGCCAGCACCCTGGACAGCCCAATGAACACTGAAGCTTTCTTT	CASTLDSPMNTEAFF
TRBV7-9	.	TRBJ1-2	few	TGTGCCAGCAGCCCCGGGGCAGCGAACTATGGCTACACCTTC	CASSPGAANYGYTF
TRBV6-1	.	TRBJ2-1	.	TGTGCCAGCAGTGAACGCGGTGAGCAGTTCTTC	CASSERGEQFF
TRBV19	.	TRBJ1-2	.	TGTGCCAGTAGGCAATTCCAGGGCTATGGCTACACCTTC	CASRQFQGYGYTF
TRBV18	.	TRBJ1-1	few	TGTGCCAGCTCACCACCGGGGGGCACTGAAGCTTTCTTT	CASSPPGGTEAFF
TRBV27	TRBD2	TRBJ2-6	once	TGTGCCAGCAGTCAAGGGACTATCTCTGGGGCCAACGTCCTGACTTTC	CASSQGTISGANVLTF
TRBV7-9	.	TRBJ1-4	few	TGTGCCAGCAGCTTCCCTCGAGGGGCGCAAGAAAAACTGTTTTTT	CASSFPRGAQEKLFF
TRBV4-2	.	TRBJ2-5	.	TGTGCCAGCAGCCAAGATGGGGCAGGGGTGTCAGGAGAGACCCAGTACTTC	CASSQDGAGVSGETQYF
TRBV18	.	TRBJ1-2	once	TGTGCCAGCTCACCACTACCCGCGCCGCGAGCTAACTATGGCTACACCTTC	CASSPLPAPRANYGYTF
TRBV7-2	.	TRBJ2-2	many	TGTGCCAGCAGCTTAGCGTACCAGCGGGAGCTGTTTTTT	CASSLAYQRELFF